The T cell receptor beta chain described here comes from a study of T cell changes during pregnancy in multiple sclerosis. TCRdb's copy holds only in-frame clones and misses some; the assay was immunoSEQ multiplex PCR. The sample yields approximately 61,000 clones, approximately 85% seen once. CDR3 size: 13 residues. Germline V CDR1 and CDR2: MDHEN, SYDVKM. Trimming pared 4 bases from V and 2 bases from J, leaving 9 bases between. The TCR originated in a female donor with multiple sclerosis, enrolled in a pregnancy study. Sequences were derived from peripheral blood, sampled in the first trimester of pregnancy. This rearrangement joins TRBV28 to TRBJ2-7; D uncertain. This chain's CDR3 is CASSSPSTYEQYF. The DNA of the CDR3 is TGTGCCAGCAGTTCCCCCAGTACCTACGAGCAGTACTTC.